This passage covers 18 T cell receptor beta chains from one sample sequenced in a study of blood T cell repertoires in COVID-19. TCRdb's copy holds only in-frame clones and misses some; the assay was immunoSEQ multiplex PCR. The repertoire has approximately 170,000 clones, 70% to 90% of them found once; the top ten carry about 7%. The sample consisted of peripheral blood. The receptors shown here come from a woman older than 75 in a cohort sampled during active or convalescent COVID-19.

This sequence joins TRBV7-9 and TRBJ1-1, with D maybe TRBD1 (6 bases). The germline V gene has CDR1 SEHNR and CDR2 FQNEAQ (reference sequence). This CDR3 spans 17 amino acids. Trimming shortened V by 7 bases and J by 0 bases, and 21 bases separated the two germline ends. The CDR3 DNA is TGTGCCAGCACCAACCGTCAGGGGAATGGCATGAACACTGAAGCTTTCTTT. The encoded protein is CASTNRQGNGMNTEAFF.

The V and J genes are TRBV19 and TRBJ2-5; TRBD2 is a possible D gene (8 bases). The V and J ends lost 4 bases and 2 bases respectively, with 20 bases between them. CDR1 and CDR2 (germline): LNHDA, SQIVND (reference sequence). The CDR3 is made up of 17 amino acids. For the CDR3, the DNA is TGTGCCAGTAGTAGGACCCGGGAGGGACAGCCTCAAGAGACCCAGTACTTC. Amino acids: CASSRTREGQPQETQYF.

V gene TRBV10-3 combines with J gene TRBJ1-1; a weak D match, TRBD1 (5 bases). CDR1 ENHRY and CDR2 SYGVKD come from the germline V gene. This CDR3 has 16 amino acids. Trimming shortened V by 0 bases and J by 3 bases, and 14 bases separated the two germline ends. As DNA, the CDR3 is TGTGCCATCAGTGAGTCGATCGGGGGTAGGTACACTGAAGCTTTCTTT. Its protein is CAISESIGGRYTEAFF.

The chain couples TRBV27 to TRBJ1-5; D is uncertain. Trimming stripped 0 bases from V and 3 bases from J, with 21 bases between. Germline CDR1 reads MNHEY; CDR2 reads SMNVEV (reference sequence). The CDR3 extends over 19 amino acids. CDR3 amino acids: CASSLSFPRGHSYNQPQHF. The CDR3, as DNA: TGTGCCAGCAGTTTATCTTTCCCCCGAGGGCACAGTTACAATCAGCCCCAGCATTTT.

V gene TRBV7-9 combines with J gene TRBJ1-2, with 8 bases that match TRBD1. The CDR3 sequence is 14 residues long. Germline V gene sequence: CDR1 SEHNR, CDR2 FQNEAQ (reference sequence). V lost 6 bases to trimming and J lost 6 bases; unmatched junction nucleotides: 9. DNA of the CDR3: TGTGCCAGCAGGCTGACAGGGGACGTCGATGGCTACACCTTC. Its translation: CASRLTGDVDGYTF.

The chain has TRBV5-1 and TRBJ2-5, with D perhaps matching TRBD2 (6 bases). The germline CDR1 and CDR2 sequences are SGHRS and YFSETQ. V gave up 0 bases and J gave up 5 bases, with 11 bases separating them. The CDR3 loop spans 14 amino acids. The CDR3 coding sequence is TGCGCCAGCAGCTTGGGATTTGCGGGGGAGACCCAGTACTTC. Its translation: CASSLGFAGETQYF.

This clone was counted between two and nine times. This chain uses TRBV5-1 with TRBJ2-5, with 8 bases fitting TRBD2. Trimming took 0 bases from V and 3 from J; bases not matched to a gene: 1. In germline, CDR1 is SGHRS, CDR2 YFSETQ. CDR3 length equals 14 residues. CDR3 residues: CASSLVLAEETQYF. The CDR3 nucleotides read TGCGCCAGCAGCTTGGTACTAGCGGAAGAGACCCAGTACTTC. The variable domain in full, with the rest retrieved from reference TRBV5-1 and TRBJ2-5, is KAGVTQTPRYLIKTRGQQVTLSCSPISGHRSVSWYQQTPGQGLQFLFEYFSETQRNKGNFPGRFSGRQFSNSRSEMNVSTLELGDSALYLCASSLVLAEETQYFGPGTRLLVL.

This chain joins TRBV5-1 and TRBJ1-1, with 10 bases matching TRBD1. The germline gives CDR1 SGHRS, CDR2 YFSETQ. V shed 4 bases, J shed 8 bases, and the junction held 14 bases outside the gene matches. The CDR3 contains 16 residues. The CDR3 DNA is TGCGCCAGCAGCCGCGGGACAGGGGCCCATCCAATAGAAGCTTTCTTT. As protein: CASSRGTGAHPIEAFF.

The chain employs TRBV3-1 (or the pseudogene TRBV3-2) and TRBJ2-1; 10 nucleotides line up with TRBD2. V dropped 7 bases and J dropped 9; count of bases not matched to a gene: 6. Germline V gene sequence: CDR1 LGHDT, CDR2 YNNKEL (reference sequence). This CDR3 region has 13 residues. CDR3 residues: CASIPSGSVEQFF. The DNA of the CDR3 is TGTGCCAGCATACCTAGCGGGAGCGTTGAGCAGTTCTTC.

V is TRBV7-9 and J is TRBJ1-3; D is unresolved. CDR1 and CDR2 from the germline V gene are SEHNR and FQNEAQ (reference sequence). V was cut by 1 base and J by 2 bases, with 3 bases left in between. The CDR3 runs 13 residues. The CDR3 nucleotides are TGTGCCAGCAGCTTAGTAGCTGGAAACACCATATATTTT. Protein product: CASSLVAGNTIYF.

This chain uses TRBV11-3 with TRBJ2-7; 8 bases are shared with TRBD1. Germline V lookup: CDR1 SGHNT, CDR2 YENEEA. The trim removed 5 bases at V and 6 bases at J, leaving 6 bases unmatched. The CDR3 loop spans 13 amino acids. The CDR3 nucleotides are TGTGCCAGCAGCCCGAGGACAGGGAGCGAGCAGTACTTC. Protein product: CASSPRTGSEQYF.

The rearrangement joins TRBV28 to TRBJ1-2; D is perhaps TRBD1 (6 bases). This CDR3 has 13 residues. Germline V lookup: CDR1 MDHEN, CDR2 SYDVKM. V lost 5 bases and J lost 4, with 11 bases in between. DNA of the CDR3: TGTGCCAGCAGTGTAGACAGGTCCTATGGCTACACCTTC. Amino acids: CASSVDRSYGYTF.

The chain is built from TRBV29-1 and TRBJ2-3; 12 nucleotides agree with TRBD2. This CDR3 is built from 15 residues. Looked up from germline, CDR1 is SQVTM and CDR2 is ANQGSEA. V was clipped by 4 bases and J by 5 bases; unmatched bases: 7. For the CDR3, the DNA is TGCAGCGTTGGACTAGCGGGAGTCGGAGGAGATACGCAGTATTTT. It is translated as CSVGLAGVGGDTQYF.

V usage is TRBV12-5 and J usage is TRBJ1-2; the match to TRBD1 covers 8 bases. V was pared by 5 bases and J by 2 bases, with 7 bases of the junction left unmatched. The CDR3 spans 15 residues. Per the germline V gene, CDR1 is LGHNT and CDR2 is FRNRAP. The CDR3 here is CASGLRTGQNYGYTF. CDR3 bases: TGTGCTAGTGGTCTGCGGACAGGGCAAAACTATGGCTACACCTTC.

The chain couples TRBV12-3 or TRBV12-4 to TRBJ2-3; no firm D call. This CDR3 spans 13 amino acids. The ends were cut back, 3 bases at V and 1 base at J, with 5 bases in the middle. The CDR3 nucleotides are TGTGCCAGCAGTTTGCGGCGCACAGATACGCAGTATTTT. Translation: CASSLRRTDTQYF.

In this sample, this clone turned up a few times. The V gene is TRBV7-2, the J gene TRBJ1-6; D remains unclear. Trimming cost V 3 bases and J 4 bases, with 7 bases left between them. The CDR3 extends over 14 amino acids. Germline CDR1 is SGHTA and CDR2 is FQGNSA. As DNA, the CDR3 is TGTGCCAGCAGCTTGACTGCTTATAATTCACCCCTCCACTTT. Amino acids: CASSLTAYNSPLHF.

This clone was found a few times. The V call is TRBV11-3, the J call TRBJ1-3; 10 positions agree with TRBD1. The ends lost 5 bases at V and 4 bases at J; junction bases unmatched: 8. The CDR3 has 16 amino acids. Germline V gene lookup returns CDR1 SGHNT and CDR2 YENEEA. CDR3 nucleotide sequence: TGTGCCAGCAGCAAGAGACAGGGGGCTCCAGGAAACACCATATATTTT. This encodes CASSKRQGAPGNTIYF.

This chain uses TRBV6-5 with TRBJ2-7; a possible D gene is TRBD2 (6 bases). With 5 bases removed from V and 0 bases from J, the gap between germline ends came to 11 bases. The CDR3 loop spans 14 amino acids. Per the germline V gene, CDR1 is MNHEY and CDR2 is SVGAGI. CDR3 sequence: CASSKGGTSYEQYV. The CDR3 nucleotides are TGTGCCAGCAGTAAGGGCGGGACCTCCTACGAGCAGTACGTC.